This T cell receptor beta chain was identified during a study of OX40 agonist ivuxolimab in advanced cancers. The V gene's germline CDR1 is MNHGY and CDR2 SVAAGI. V lost 5 bases, J lost 9 bases, and 11 bases stayed unmatched. The length of the CDR3 is 15 residues. There are a few counts of this clone. TCRdb keeps only in-frame clones here, not all; method: immunoSEQ multiplex PCR. The data show over 20,000 clones, with roughly 90% seen just once and roughly 25% held by the top ten. The material was CD4+ or CD8+ T cells sorted from blood, obtained in a trial of the OX40 agonist ivuxolimab. This TCR derives from an adult with an advanced solid tumor such as melanoma, head and neck, liver or kidney cancer. The genes are TRBV6-9 and TRBJ2-7; 12 bases line up with TRBD1. The CDR3 loop reads CASSEEGTGGYAQYF. CDR3 nucleotides: TGTGCCAGCAGTGAAGAGGGGACAGGGGGCTATGCGCAGTACTTC.